Shown below are 32 T cell receptor beta chains from a single sample sequenced in a study of siplizumab effects on memory and regulatory T cells. Repertoires were generated with immunoSEQ multiplex PCR, while TCRdb's copy carries only in-frame clones and drops some. The data show about 100,000 clones, with roughly 93% seen just once and approximately 1.4% held by the top ten. The material sequenced was non-Treg CD4+ T cells sorted from blood. These receptor sequences come from a human donor in good health.

The rearrangement joins TRBV5-1 to TRBJ1-2; a possible D gene is TRBD1 (6 bases). V lost 0 bases and J 5 bases, leaving 14 bases between the germline ends. CDR3 size: 15 residues. The germline V gene has CDR1 SGHRS and CDR2 YFSETQ. This CDR3 reads CASSLGGGASYGYTF. The CDR3 coding sequence is TGCGCCAGCAGCTTGGGTGGGGGCGCTTCTTATGGCTACACCTTC.

The V and J genes are TRBV19 and TRBJ2-2; tentative D call: TRBD1 (6 bases). The CDR3 is 15 amino acids. Germline V gene sequence: CDR1 LNHDA, CDR2 SQIVND (reference sequence). V was trimmed by 9 bases and J by 4 bases, leaving 18 bases between them. The CDR3, as DNA: TGTGCCAGCAGGACGTCCGGACAGATCACCGGGGAGCTGTTTTTT. Translated, it gives CASRTSGQITGELFF.

The chain carries TRBV7-2 and TRBJ2-5; 9 bases align to TRBD1. The CDR3 is 13 residues long. The V and J ends lost 4 bases and 4 bases, in that order; junction bases with no gene match: 1. Germline values: CDR1 SGHTA, CDR2 FQGNSA. CDR3 coding DNA: TGTGCCAGCAGCTGGGGACAGGGAGAGACCCAGTACTTC. It specifies CASSWGQGETQYF.

This rearrangement joins TRBV5-6 to TRBJ2-1; the D gene is possibly TRBD1 (5 bases). The CDR3 is 12 amino acids. The germline V gene encodes CDR1 SGHDT and CDR2 YYEEEE. Between the trimmed V and J ends, which lost 4 bases and 8 bases, there was a span of 10 bases. DNA of the CDR3: TGTGCCAGCAGCCCTGGGGCACATGAGCAGTTCTTC. It is translated as CASSPGAHEQFF.

The V gene is TRBV11-2, the J gene TRBJ2-2, with D unresolved. This CDR3 contains 16 residues. Per the germline V gene, CDR1 is SGHAT and CDR2 is FQNNGV. V was clipped by 3 bases and J by 0 bases, with 11 bases between them. The CDR3 loop reads CASSFLTNANTGELFF. CDR3 in DNA: TGTGCCAGCAGCTTCCTGACGAACGCGAACACCGGGGAGCTGTTTTTT.

V gene TRBV19 combines with J gene TRBJ2-7; 8 nucleotides align to TRBD1. This CDR3 contains 14 residues. From germline, CDR1 is LNHDA and CDR2 SQIVND (reference sequence). Trimming at V came to 6 bases and at J to 0 bases, leaving 4 bases not matched to a gene. CDR3 in DNA: TGTGCCAGTAGGGGACAGGTGAGCTCCTACGAGCAGTACTTC. Protein: CASRGQVSSYEQYF.

The genes are TRBV9 and TRBJ1-5; D ambiguous. This CDR3 has 14 amino acids. In germline, CDR1 is SGDLS, CDR2 YYNGEE. With 4 bases removed from V and 7 bases from J, the gap between germline ends came to 15 bases. CDR3 bases: TGTGCCAGCAGCCCACACGGGGTTGGACAGCCCCAGCATTTT. Residues: CASSPHGVGQPQHF.

V is TRBV6-4 and J is TRBJ2-3; D gene uncertain. CDR1 is MRHNA, CDR2 SNTAGT, per germline. The CDR3 runs to 13 residues. The V end lost 6 bases, the J end lost 0 bases, and 7 bases lay between the germline ends. CDR3: CASRLTSTDTQYF. The DNA of the CDR3 is TGTGCCAGCAGGTTGACTAGCACAGATACGCAGTATTTT.

This clone was seen more than once but under ten times. The chain links TRBV21-1 to TRBJ1-1. TRBV21-1 is a known pseudogene. The CDR3 sequence is 8 residues long. The CDR3 DNA reads as TGCGAGGTGTCTGAAGCTTTCTTT. Translated: CEVSEAFF.

The V gene is TRBV30, the J gene TRBJ1-2; D call uncertain. CDR3 length: 13 residues. Between the trimmed V and J ends, which lost 4 bases and 1 base, there was a span of 10 bases. CDR1 is GTSNPN and CDR2 is SVGIG in the germline V gene (reference sequence). CDR3 DNA: TGTGCCTGGACAGCTTCCAGTAACTATGGCTACACCTTC. Translation gives CAWTASSNYGYTF.

The chain combines TRBV18 with TRBJ2-1, with 7 positions matching TRBD2. V was clipped by 5 bases and J by 9 bases; unmatched bases: 7. Germline-derived CDR1 and CDR2 are KGHSH and LQKENI. This CDR3 comprises 13 residues. CDR3 sequence: CASSLAGEREQFF. The CDR3 DNA sequence: TGTGCCAGCTCATTGGCGGGAGAACGTGAGCAGTTCTTC.

V usage is TRBV4-1 and J usage is TRBJ1-2; D unresolved. Germline-derived CDR1 and CDR2 are MGHRA and YSYEKL. The V and J ends lost 4 bases and 0 bases respectively, with 9 bases between them. The CDR3 is made up of 14 amino acids. CDR3 protein: CASSRTGANYGYTF. DNA of the CDR3: TGCGCCAGCAGCCGAACGGGAGCTAACTATGGCTACACCTTC.

The chain links TRBV4-1 to TRBJ1-1; a weak D match, TRBD1 (6 bases). Germline V gene lookup returns CDR1 MGHRA and CDR2 YSYEKL. This CDR3 has 14 amino acids. Trimming left V 2 bases short and J 1 base short, with 8 bases between. CDR3 nucleotides: TGCGCCAGCAGCCAACAGGGGCGGAACACTGAAGCTTTCTTT. It translates to CASSQQGRNTEAFF.

This rearrangement joins TRBV5-1 to TRBJ2-1, with no clear D. Trimming left V 3 bases short and J 7 bases short, with 14 bases between. The CDR3 extends over 14 amino acids. Germline CDR1 reads SGHRS; CDR2 reads YFSETQ. CDR3 protein: CASSSEGSNNEQFF. In DNA, the CDR3 is TGCGCCAGCAGCTCGGAAGGGTCCAATAATGAGCAGTTCTTC.

V usage is TRBV6-5 and J usage is TRBJ2-7; TRBD1 might be the D (6 bases). Germline V gene data show CDR1 as MNHEY and CDR2 as SVGAGI. CDR3 length equals 15 residues. V dropped 6 bases and J dropped 2 bases, with 17 bases sitting between them. The CDR3 loop reads CASSTRTAKPYEQYF. CDR3 nucleotides: TGTGCCAGCAGCACCAGGACAGCTAAGCCCTACGAGCAGTACTTC.

This rearrangement joins TRBV13 to TRBJ2-5, with D possibly being TRBD2 (6 bases). This CDR3 has 13 residues. The V and J ends lost 4 bases and 3 bases respectively, with 9 bases between them. Germline CDR1 is PRHDT and CDR2 is FYEKMQ (reference sequence). The CDR3, as DNA: TGTGCCAGCAGCTACGGAGGGGAAGAGACCCAGTACTTC. Translation gives CASSYGGEETQYF.

This chain uses TRBV27 with TRBJ1-2; 10 bases match TRBD1. The CDR3 is 14 amino acids. V lost 3 bases, J lost 2 bases, and 0 bases stayed unmatched. Germline V gives CDR1 MNHEY, CDR2 SMNVEV (reference sequence). CDR3 protein: CASSLTGGNYGYTF. CDR3 in DNA: TGTGCCAGCAGTTTGACAGGGGGCAACTATGGCTACACCTTC.

The V and J genes are TRBV6-5 and TRBJ1-1; the match to TRBD1 covers 9 bases. Germline CDR1 MNHEY, CDR2 SVGAGI. V was pared by 9 bases and J by 6 bases, with 14 bases of the junction left unmatched. The CDR3 covers 15 residues. The CDR3 sequence is CASIQGAVGFAEAFF. The CDR3 bases are TGTGCCAGTATACAGGGGGCTGTTGGGTTCGCTGAAGCTTTCTTT.

This clone was observed once. The V gene is TRBV7-8, the J gene TRBJ2-1; 14 bases map to TRBD2. The V segment lost 5 bases and the J segment 1 base; nucleotides outside the gene matches: 10. The CDR3 sequence is 19 residues long. CDR1 SGHVS and CDR2 FQNEAQ come from the germline V gene. The CDR3 is CASSHPTSGRGRSYNEQFF. CDR3 sequence (DNA): TGTGCCAGCAGCCACCCGACTAGCGGGAGGGGAAGATCCTACAATGAGCAGTTCTTC.

The chain links TRBV27 to TRBJ1-6, with a weak D call TRBD1 (5 bases). Looked up from germline, CDR1 is MNHEY and CDR2 is SMNVEV (reference sequence). This CDR3 is built from 17 residues. Between the trimmed V and J ends, which lost 5 bases and 9 bases, there was a span of 23 bases. CDR3 sequence: CASSSMLGRARGSPLHF. The DNA for the CDR3 is TGTGCCAGCAGTAGCATGCTGGGCAGGGCTCGCGGTTCACCCCTCCACTTT.

This chain joins TRBV19 and TRBJ2-7; D not certain. The CDR3 length is 14 residues. CDR1 and CDR2 from the germline V gene are LNHDA and SQIVND (reference sequence). The germline V and J ends were trimmed by 5 bases and 1 base, with 12 bases remaining between them. The CDR3 loop reads CASSQSWSSYEQYF. CDR3 nucleotide sequence: TGTGCCAGTAGTCAGTCCTGGAGTTCCTACGAGCAGTACTTC.

The V gene is TRBV5-1, the J gene TRBJ1-1; the match to TRBD1 covers 7 bases. The V and J ends lost 0 bases and 3 bases, in that order; junction bases with no gene match: 5. The CDR3 consists of 15 residues. CDR1 and CDR2 (germline): SGHRS, YFSETQ. The CDR3 DNA reads as TGCGCCAGCAGCTTGGTACAGGGGTGGGACACTGAAGCTTTCTTT. Its translation: CASSLVQGWDTEAFF.

This clone was seen just once. This chain connects TRBV6-5 to TRBJ1-6; D gene uncertain. Looked up from germline, CDR1 is MNHEY and CDR2 is SVGAGI. The CDR3 has 14 residues. Trimming removed 2 bases from V and 3 bases from J, with 5 bases in between. CDR3 in amino acids: CASSYSNYNSPLHF. The DNA for the CDR3 is TGTGCCAGCAGTTACAGCAACTATAATTCACCCCTCCACTTT.

The J gene is TRBJ2-3, the V gene TRBV7-3; tentatively, D is TRBD2 (5 bases). CDR1 and CDR2 (germline): SGHTA, FQGTGA. The CDR3 contains 13 residues. Trimming stripped 5 bases from V and 4 bases from J, with 10 bases between. CDR3 bases: TGTGCCAGCAGCCTTACTAGTTCAGATACGCAGTATTTT. It encodes CASSLTSSDTQYF.

The chain combines TRBV21-1 with TRBJ2-7; TRBD1, the table's D call, lacks a check against the DNA. TRBV21-1 corresponds to a pseudogene. The CDR3 spans 16 residues. CDR3 in DNA: TGTGCCAGCAGCAAAGTATCACAGGCTTCCCCCTACGAGCAGTACTTC. Its protein product is CASSKVSQASPYEQYF.

Here the CDR3 reads CASSAPSGYEQYF. As DNA, the CDR3 is TGTGCCAGCAGTGCGCCTAGCGGCTACGAGCAGTACTTC. The chain employs TRBV2 and TRBJ2-7; 7 bases map to TRBD2. The CDR3 has 13 residues. The V gene end was trimmed by 4 bases and the J gene end by 3 bases; junction bases not matched to a gene: 3. Per germline, CDR1 SNHLY and CDR2 FYNNEI. Using reference TRBV2 and TRBJ2-7 for the parts outside the CDR3, the full variable domain is EPEVTQTPSHQVTQMGQEVILRCVPISNHLYFYWYRQILGQKVEFLVSFYNNEISEKSEIFDDQFSVERPDGSNFTLKIRSTKLEDSAMYFCASSAPSGYEQYFGPGTRLTVT.

This clone was seen only once. This sequence joins TRBV15 and TRBJ2-1; unclear D gene. Germline-derived CDR1 and CDR2 are LNHNV and YYDKDF (reference sequence). The V and J ends lost 4 bases and 3 bases respectively, with 7 bases between them. CDR3 length equals 13 residues. In nucleotides, the CDR3 is TGTGCCACCAGCAACCCGAACTACAATGAGCAGTTCTTC. Amino acid sequence: CATSNPNYNEQFF.

The genes are TRBV6-1 and TRBJ2-5; 9 bases are a match to TRBD2. V lost 4 bases, J lost 1 base, and 4 bases stayed unmatched. CDR3 length: 15 residues. In germline, CDR1 is MNHNS, CDR2 SASEGT. The CDR3 loop reads CASSGGSGGQETQYF. Written as DNA, the CDR3 is TGTGCCAGCAGTGGCGGTAGCGGGGGCCAAGAGACCCAGTACTTC.

V and J are TRBV7-7 and TRBJ2-6; 11 bases map to TRBD2. Germline loops: CDR1 SSHAT, CDR2 FNYEAQ (reference sequence). CDR3 length: 21 amino acids. The CDR3 sequence: CASGPTSGILSPRSGANVLTF. The CDR3 nucleotides read TGTGCTAGCGGTCCGACTAGCGGGATACTCTCCCCCCGTTCTGGGGCCAACGTCCTGACTTTC.

The V call is TRBV5-5, the J call TRBJ2-5; D gene unclear. Germline CDR1 reads SGHKS; CDR2 reads YYEKEE (reference sequence). The V end lost 0 bases, the J end lost 7 bases, and 7 bases lay between the germline ends. The CDR3 totals 12 residues. The DNA for the CDR3 is TGTGCCAGCAGCTTGGCCGGCTCGACCCAGTACTTC. This sequence encodes CASSLAGSTQYF. Filled out from reference TRBV5-5 and TRBJ2-5, the complete variable domain reads DAGVTQSPTHLIKTRGQQVTLRCSPISGHKSVSWYQQVLGQGPQFIFQYYEKEERGRGNFPDRFSARQFPNYSSELNVNALLLGDSALYLCASSLAGSTQYFGPGTRLLVL.

This clone was counted between two and nine times. The rearrangement links TRBV28 to TRBJ1-3; D is unclear. Germline CDR1 and CDR2: MDHEN and SYDVKM. The CDR3 consists of 14 residues. V was clipped by 1 base and J by 4 bases, with 8 bases between them. CDR3 bases: TGTGCCAGCAGTTTATCCCAGTGGGGAAACACCATATATTTT. Amino acid sequence: CASSLSQWGNTIYF.

The CDR3 nucleotides read TGTGCCAGCAGCCTCCAGGGGGGAGTCTCAGATACGCAGTATTTT. Translated, it gives CASSLQGGVSDTQYF. The chain links TRBV7-3 to TRBJ2-3; a possible D gene is TRBD1 (7 bases). Germline V gene data show CDR1 as SGHTA and CDR2 as FQGTGA. The CDR3 loop spans 15 amino acids. V lost 5 bases and J lost 4, with 16 bases in between.